Presented here are 26 T cell receptor beta chains from one specimen sequenced in a study of T cells in Graves' hyperthyroidism and ophthalmopathy (dated by TCRdb to between 2018 and 2020). Library preparation used multiplex PCR. Sequencing took place on an Illumina HiSeq 2000. Amplification of TCR beta CDR3 regions was carried out from RNA transcripts. For the first round of RT-PCR on the TCR CDR3, the HTBI primer set was used together with the Qiagen OneStep RT-PCR kit. The public reads were quality trimmed at Q25 with fastp and then assembled into clones with MiXCR by TCRdb, keeping productive beta chains. Every distinct CDR3 protein forms one entry, paired with its most common genes and DNA. Counted in this sample were about 510,000 distinct CDR3 sequences; around 50% of them appeared once. The top ten hold roughly 45% of the sample. Sequenced: peripheral blood or thyroid tissue (not recorded which). The receptors derive from an adult woman with Graves' disease, either hyperthyroidism or ophthalmopathy (not recorded which).

The chain combines TRBV18 with TRBJ2-5; 8 bases match TRBD1. This CDR3 has 15 residues. V trimming: 2 bases; J trimming: 4 bases; junction bases outside the gene matches: 6. From germline, CDR1 is KGHSH and CDR2 LQKENI. CDR3 in DNA: TGTGCCAGCTCACCAAGGGGACAGGCGGGAGAGACCCAGTACTTC. Translation: CASSPRGQAGETQYF.

At least ten counts were recorded for this clonotype. V is TRBV7-9 and J is TRBJ2-5; 8 nucleotides match TRBD1. This CDR3 contains 15 residues. J gave up 4 bases and V 1 base, and 5 bases lay outside the gene matches. Looked up from germline, CDR1 is SEHNR and CDR2 is FQNEAQ (reference sequence). The CDR3 reads CASSLGQGYLETQYF. DNA for the CDR3: TGTGCCAGCAGCTTAGGACAGGGGTATCTAGAGACCCAGTACTTC.

This clonotype showed up many times. V usage is TRBV2 and J usage is TRBJ1-2; D might be TRBD1 (5 bases). Germline V gives CDR1 SNHLY, CDR2 FYNNEI. This CDR3 spans 14 amino acids. Between the trimmed V and J ends, which lost 8 bases and 2 bases, there was a span of 15 bases. In DNA, the CDR3 is TGTGCCAGCCACCCCGGGACCGTAAACTATGGCTACACCTTC. Protein product: CASHPGTVNYGYTF.

The chain has TRBV29-1 and TRBJ1-2; TRBD1 matches at 7 bases. The CDR3 extends over 13 amino acids. The germline V gene has CDR1 SQVTM and CDR2 ANQGSEA. The CDR3 sequence: CSLAYRGGYGYTF. CDR3 bases: TGCAGTTTAGCGTACAGGGGAGGCTATGGCTACACCTTC.

In this sample, this clonotype turned up once. An end of the junction differs from the germline gene, which may be a read error. The chain uses TRBV20-1 and TRBJ2-7; TRBD1 agrees at 8 bases. The CDR3 length is 13 residues. Germline V gene sequence: CDR1 DFQATT, CDR2 SNEGSKA (reference sequence). The CDR3 DNA follows: TGCAGTGCAAGGACAGGGAACACCGGGGAGCTGTACTTC. Protein sequence: CSARTGNTGELYF.

The gene calls are TRBV7-9 and TRBJ2-7; D possibly uses TRBD1 or TRBD2 (5 bases each). Trimming removed 5 bases from V and 6 bases from J, with 17 bases in between. The CDR3 covers 14 residues. Germline CDR1 reads SEHNR; CDR2 reads FQNEAQ (reference sequence). The CDR3 DNA is TGTGCCAGCAGCCCGCCGGGACGGCCCTCCGAGCAGTACTTC. It is translated as CASSPPGRPSEQYF.

A word on this clonotype: Possible read error: a much larger clone is one base away. The chain carries TRBV25-1 and TRBJ1-2; a weak D match, TRBD1 (6 bases). Germline-derived CDR1 and CDR2 are MGHDK and SYGVNS. This CDR3 comprises 13 residues. Trimming stripped 5 bases from V and 6 bases from J, with 13 bases between. CDR3 residues: CASSFQGTHGYTF. The CDR3 region has the DNA TGTGCCAGCAGTTTCCAGGGGACCCATGGCTACACCTTC.

The chain carries TRBV7-9 and TRBJ2-6; 10 bases map to TRBD2. Germline CDR1 and CDR2: SEHNR and FQNEAQ (reference sequence). V was clipped by 5 bases and J by 13 bases; unmatched bases: 5. This CDR3 comprises 13 residues. CDR3 amino acids: CASSRPGLAVLTF. The CDR3 bases are TGTGCCAGCAGCCGTCCGGGACTAGCGGTCCTGACTTTC.

The chain recombines TRBV7-2 with TRBJ1-3; D remains unclear. CDR3 length equals 12 residues. Germline assignment: CDR1 SGHTA and CDR2 FQGNSA. Trimming removed 5 bases from V and 4 bases from J, with 6 bases in between. The CDR3 region is CASSMTGNTIYF. CDR3 nucleotides: TGTGCCAGCAGCATGACAGGAAACACCATATATTTT.

This clonotype was counted ten times or more. The J gene is TRBJ1-6, the V gene TRBV3-1; D is unclear. V was pared by 2 bases and J by 7 bases, with 9 bases between. Germline V gene data show CDR1 as LGHDT and CDR2 as YNNKEL (reference sequence). The CDR3 contains 14 residues. The CDR3 spells CASSQFSPNSPLHF. Here the CDR3 DNA reads TGTGCCAGCAGCCAATTCTCCCCGAATTCACCCCTCCACTTT. Using reference TRBV3-1 and TRBJ1-6 for the parts outside the CDR3, the full variable domain is DTAVSQTPKYLVTQMGNDKSIKCEQNLGHDTMYWYKQDSKKFLKIMFSYNNKELIINETVPNRFSPKSPDKAHLNLHINSLELGDSAVYFCASSQFSPNSPLHFGNGTRLTVT.

This chain joins TRBV20-1 and TRBJ1-6; TRBD1 aligns across 10 bases. Germline loops: CDR1 DFQATT, CDR2 SNEGSKA (reference sequence). This CDR3 is 14 amino acids long. With 4 bases clipped from V and 8 bases from J, the junction kept 5 bases outside the gene matches. The CDR3 coding sequence is TGCAGTGCTACTGCGGGGACAGGGGATTCACCCCTCCACTTT. Its translation: CSATAGTGDSPLHF.

The V and J genes are TRBV11-2 and TRBJ1-6, with D unclear. The germline CDR1 and CDR2 sequences are SGHAT and FQNNGV. The CDR3 extends over 15 amino acids. V gave up 2 bases and J gave up 7 bases, with 12 bases separating them. The CDR3 DNA is TGTGCCAGCAGCTTAAGCGTGGCTGAAAATTCACCCCTCCACTTT. This encodes CASSLSVAENSPLHF.

V usage is TRBV29-1 and J usage is TRBJ2-5, with 7 bases matching TRBD1. The CDR3 loop spans 14 amino acids. V shed 4 bases, J shed 9 bases, and the junction held 14 bases outside the gene matches. Germline assignment: CDR1 SQVTM and CDR2 ANQGSEA. The CDR3 protein is CSVVEGGGNQPQYF. CDR3 in DNA: TGCAGCGTTGTTGAAGGGGGCGGCAATCAGCCCCAGTACTTC. Drawing the rest from reference TRBV29-1 and TRBJ2-5, the complete variable domain is SAVISQKPSRDICQRGTSLTIQCQVDSQVTMMFWYRQQPGQSLTLIATANQGSEATYESGFVIDKFPISRPNLTFSTLTVSNMSPEDSSIYLCSVVEGGGNQPQYFGPGTRLLVL.

V usage is TRBV28 and J usage is TRBJ2-7; 9 bases map to TRBD2. With 6 bases clipped from V and 2 bases from J, the junction kept 2 bases outside the gene matches. This CDR3 is 13 amino acids long. CDR1 is MDHEN, CDR2 SYDVKM, per germline. As DNA, the CDR3 is TGTGCCAGCAGACTAGCGGGCCCCTACGAGCAGTACTTC. It is translated as CASRLAGPYEQYF.

This clonotype occurred many times. The chain couples TRBV20-1 to TRBJ2-5; D not resolved. Trimming cost V 4 bases and J 2 bases, with 8 bases left between them. The CDR3 consists of 12 residues. CDR1 DFQATT and CDR2 SNEGSKA come from the germline V gene (reference sequence). The CDR3 DNA reads as TGCAGTGCTAATCGGGCACAAGAGACCCAGTACTTC. Translation: CSANRAQETQYF.

The CDR3 sequence: CASSVEGGEGYTF. In nucleotides, the CDR3 is TGTGCCAGCAGCGTAGAGGGAGGGGAAGGCTACACCTTC. The rearrangement joins TRBV9 to TRBJ1-2, with D tentatively TRBD1 (5 bases). Trimming cost V 0 bases and J 8 bases, with 11 bases left between them. CDR1 is SGDLS and CDR2 is YYNGEE in the germline V gene. The CDR3 has 13 residues.

This clonotype was detected ten times or more. The gene calls are TRBV15 and TRBJ2-2, with unresolved D. The ends were cut back, 0 bases at V and 4 bases at J, with 9 bases in the middle. The CDR3 has 15 residues. The germline V gene has CDR1 LNHNV and CDR2 YYDKDF (reference sequence). The CDR3 DNA is TGTGCCACCAGCAGAGAGCACACCCCCACCGGGGAGCTGTTTTTT. Its translation is CATSREHTPTGELFF.

The chain combines TRBV28 with TRBJ2-7; D may be TRBD1 (6 bases). V was shortened by 2 bases and J by 4 bases, with 9 bases between the two germline ends. The germline gives CDR1 MDHEN, CDR2 SYDVKM. The CDR3 sequence is 13 residues long. CDR3 in amino acids: CASSLLGQYEQYF. The CDR3 region has the DNA TGTGCCAGCAGTTTACTAGGACAGTACGAGCAGTACTTC.

This clonotype was counted ten times or more. The rearrangement links TRBV7-9 to TRBJ1-4; D not resolved. The V gene lost 4 bases and the J gene lost 6 bases, with 9 bases spanning the gap. CDR3 length: 13 residues. Germline V gene sequence: CDR1 SEHNR, CDR2 FQNEAQ (reference sequence). The CDR3 sequence: CASSSSGDEKLFF. The CDR3 DNA sequence: TGTGCCAGCAGCTCGTCCGGGGATGAAAAACTGTTTTTT.

About this clonotype: A read error may be the cause here, since a much bigger clone is one base away. The V call is TRBV20-1, the J call TRBJ1-1; D gene unclear. The CDR3 extends over 13 amino acids. Trimming shortened V by 6 bases and J by 0 bases, and 11 bases separated the two germline ends. The germline CDR1 and CDR2 sequences are DFQATT and SNEGSKA (reference sequence). This chain's CDR3 is CSAYGHLNTEAFF. The CDR3 DNA sequence: TGCAGTGCCTATGGGCACTTGAACACTGAAGCTTTCTTT.

This clonotype was seen at least ten times. The chain couples TRBV12-3 or TRBV12-4 to TRBJ1-6; 7 nucleotides match TRBD1. The trim removed 6 bases at V and 12 bases at J, leaving 14 bases unmatched. The CDR3 extends over 15 amino acids. The CDR3: CASSPWGASGGPLHF. The CDR3 DNA reads as TGTGCCAGCAGCCCTTGGGGGGCCTCAGGGGGACCCCTCCACTTT.

About this clonotype: At one end, the junction sequence differs from germline, possibly due to a read error. The chain carries TRBV10-3 and TRBJ1-4, with 10 nucleotides matching TRBD1. Germline CDR1 is ENHRY and CDR2 is SYGVKD. This CDR3 spans 15 amino acids. The CDR3: CASSYRTGGVEKLFF. The CDR3 nucleotides read TGTGCCAGCAGTTATCGGACAGGGGGTGTTGAAAAACTGTTTTTT.

This clonotype was detected ten times or more. The chain recombines TRBV12-3 or TRBV12-4 with TRBJ1-2; tentatively, D is TRBD1 (5 bases). Deletions cut 5 bases from V and 7 bases from J, with 8 bases between. The CDR3 has 11 amino acids. Here the CDR3 reads CASSITGGYTF. The CDR3 DNA is TGTGCCAGCAGTATAACAGGTGGCTACACCTTC.

This chain links TRBV5-1 with TRBJ1-1, with D possibly TRBD1 on 5 matching bases. The germline V and J ends were trimmed by 0 bases and 7 bases, with 16 bases remaining between them. CDR1 SGHRS and CDR2 YFSETQ come from the germline V gene. This CDR3 spans 15 amino acids. This CDR3 reads CASSLGGTFDGEAFF. The CDR3 bases are TGCGCCAGCAGCTTGGGTGGGACCTTCGACGGTGAAGCTTTCTTT.

J is TRBJ1-6 and V is TRBV7-9; no reliable D call. Germline V lookup: CDR1 SEHNR, CDR2 FQNEAQ (reference sequence). The V end was cut by 6 bases, the J end by 8 bases, with 11 bases between. This CDR3 comprises 13 residues. CDR3 residues: CASRAPGDSPLHF. The CDR3 nucleotides are TGTGCCAGCAGGGCCCCAGGCGATTCACCCCTCCACTTT.

This clonotype was seen more than once but under ten times. This chain connects TRBV5-1 to TRBJ1-5, with 7 bases identical to TRBD1. Germline V CDR1 and CDR2: SGHRS, YFSETQ. V shed 4 bases, J shed 7 bases, and the junction held 5 bases outside the gene matches. The CDR3 is 13 residues long. As DNA, the CDR3 is TGCGCCAGCAGCCACACAGGGGACCAGCCCCAGCATTTT. Translating it yields CASSHTGDQPQHF.